Presented here are 4 T cell receptor beta chains from one specimen sequenced in a study of primary melanoma T cells and metastatic recurrence (dated by TCRdb to the early 2020s). Library prep was done by the immunoSEQ multiplex PCR assay. The clones in this table, taken by TCRdb from immuneACCESS, are in-frame only. Not every clone is retained; where verified, under half of the shortfall comes from an unresolved V gene, and the cause of the rest is unknown. The sample table holds about 1,100 clones, of which about 87% were seen once. Of the sample, approximately 32% falls within the top ten clones. The sample was melanoma tumor tissue. The receptors were sampled from a human donor with melanoma.

The chain uses TRBV11-3 and TRBJ2-1; the match to TRBD2 covers 11 bases. This CDR3 spans 17 amino acids. V gave up 1 base and J gave up 8 bases; unmatched junction bases: 10. Germline V gives CDR1 SGHNT, CDR2 YENEEA. The CDR3 nucleotides read TGTGCCAGCAGCTTAGGGGTTAGCGGGAGGGCCGAGGATGAGCAGTTCTTC. Its protein is CASSLGVSGRAEDEQFF.

This clone was found once. The chain combines TRBV11-3 with TRBJ1-3; D unresolved. Germline V CDR1 and CDR2: SGHNT, YENEEA. This CDR3 is 17 amino acids long. V gave up 1 base and J gave up 7 bases, with 20 bases separating them. CDR3 in amino acids: CASSLVWGQDVGNTIYF. Here the CDR3 DNA reads TGTGCCAGCAGCTTAGTGTGGGGTCAGGACGTCGGGAACACCATATATTTT. Full variable domain (remainder filled in from reference TRBV11-3 and TRBJ1-3): EAGVVQSPRYKIIEKKQPVAFWCNPISGHNTLYWYLQNLGQGPELLIRYENEEAVDDSQLPKDRFSAERLKGVDSTLKIQPAELGDSAVYLCASSLVWGQDVGNTIYFGEGSWLTVV.

This clone was observed a single time. The rearrangement links TRBV12-5 to TRBJ1-6; no definite D call. Trimming cost V 8 bases and J 7 bases, with 9 bases left between them. The CDR3 sequence is 12 residues long. CDR1 is LGHNT and CDR2 is FRNRAP in the germline V gene. CDR3 protein: CASHGPNSPLHF. The CDR3 bases are TGTGCTAGTCACGGGCCCAATTCACCCCTCCACTTT.

The rearrangement links TRBV5-1 to TRBJ2-7; TRBD1 matches at 9 bases. From germline, CDR1 is SGHRS and CDR2 YFSETQ. The CDR3 has 15 residues. V lost 0 bases, J lost 6 bases, and 7 bases stayed unmatched. The CDR3 loop reads CASSLGGTGRPEQYF. CDR3 bases: TGCGCCAGCAGCTTGGGAGGGACAGGGCGTCCCGAGCAGTACTTC.